The T cell receptor (beta chain) under discussion was sequenced for a study of cytomegalovirus exposure and HLA in healthy donors. Study details: The 90 to 150 validation repertoires were produced on the same platform as the 670 or so repertoires of the first cohort. This was reported in a later analysis.

Germline V lookup: CDR1 SGHTA, CDR2 FQGNSA. The CDR3 contains 15 residues. V lost 1 base and J lost 1, with 11 bases in between. The donors formed part of the roughly 120-subject validation cohort, distinct from the roughly 630-subject first cohort. Study-wide results and limits: Many donors carried some public TCRs, although rarity characterized most TCR sequences.

Turning to this clone: Its antigen is as yet unknown.

Method: immunoSEQ multiplex PCR; TCRdb's copy keeps in-frame clones and lacks some. The sample lists a few hundred thousand clones, roughly 85% seen once, with about 0.91% in the top ten. Specimen: PBMCs. This clonotype was obtained from a woman aged 18-35 years in good health and CMV-seronegative. The chain links TRBV7-2 to TRBJ2-7; D perhaps matches TRBD2 (6 bases). CDR3 amino acids: CASSLVADTSYEQYF. CDR3 DNA sequence: TGTGCCAGCAGCTTAGTAGCGGACACTTCCTACGAGCAGTACTTC. The whole variable domain, remainder taken from reference TRBV7-2 and TRBJ2-7, is GAGVSQSPSNKVTEKGKDVELRCDPISGHTALYWYRQSLGQGLEFLIYFQGNSAPDKSGLPSDRFSAERTGGSVSTLTIQRTQQEDSAVYLCASSLVADTSYEQYFGPGTRLTVT.